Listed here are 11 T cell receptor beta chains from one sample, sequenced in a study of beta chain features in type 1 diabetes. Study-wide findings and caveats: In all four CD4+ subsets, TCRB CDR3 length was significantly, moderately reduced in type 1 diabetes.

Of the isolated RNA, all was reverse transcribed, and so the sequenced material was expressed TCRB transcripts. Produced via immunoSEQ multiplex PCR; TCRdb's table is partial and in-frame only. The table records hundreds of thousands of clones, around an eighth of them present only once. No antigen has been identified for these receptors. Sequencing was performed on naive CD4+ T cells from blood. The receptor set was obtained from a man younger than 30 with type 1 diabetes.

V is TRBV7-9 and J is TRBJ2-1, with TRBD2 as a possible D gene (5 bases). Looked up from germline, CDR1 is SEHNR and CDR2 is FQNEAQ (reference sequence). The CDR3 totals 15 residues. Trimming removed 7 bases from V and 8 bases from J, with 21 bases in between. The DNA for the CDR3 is TGTGCCAGCACCCAGGCGGGTAGTTTCGGGCATGAGCAGTTCTTC. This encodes CASTQAGSFGHEQFF.

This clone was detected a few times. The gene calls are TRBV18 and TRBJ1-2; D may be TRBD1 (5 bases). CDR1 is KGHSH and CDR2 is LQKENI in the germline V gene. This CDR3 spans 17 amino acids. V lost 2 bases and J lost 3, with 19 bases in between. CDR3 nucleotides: TGTGCCAGCTCACCAGCGTTGGTGGTCGACAGAGACTATGGCTACACCTTC. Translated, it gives CASSPALVVDRDYGYTF.

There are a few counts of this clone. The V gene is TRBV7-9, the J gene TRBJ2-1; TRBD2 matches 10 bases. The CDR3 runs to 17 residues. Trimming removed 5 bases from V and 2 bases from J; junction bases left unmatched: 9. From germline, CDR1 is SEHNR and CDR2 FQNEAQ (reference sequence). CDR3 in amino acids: CASSPLGSGGPYNEQFF. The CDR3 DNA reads TGTGCCAGCAGCCCGCTGGGTAGCGGGGGGCCCTACAATGAGCAGTTCTTC.

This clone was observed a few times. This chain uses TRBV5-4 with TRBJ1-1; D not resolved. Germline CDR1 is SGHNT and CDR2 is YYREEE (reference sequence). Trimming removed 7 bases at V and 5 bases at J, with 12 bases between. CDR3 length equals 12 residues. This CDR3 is CASGLSGTEAFF. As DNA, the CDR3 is TGTGCCAGCGGACTCTCGGGGACTGAAGCTTTCTTT.

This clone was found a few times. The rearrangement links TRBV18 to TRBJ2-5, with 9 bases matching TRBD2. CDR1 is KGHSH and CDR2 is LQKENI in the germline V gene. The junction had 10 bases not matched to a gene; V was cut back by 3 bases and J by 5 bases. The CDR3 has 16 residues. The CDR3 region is CASSPSSAGGYETQYF. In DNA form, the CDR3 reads TGTGCCAGCTCACCCTCTAGTGCGGGGGGGTACGAGACCCAGTACTTC.

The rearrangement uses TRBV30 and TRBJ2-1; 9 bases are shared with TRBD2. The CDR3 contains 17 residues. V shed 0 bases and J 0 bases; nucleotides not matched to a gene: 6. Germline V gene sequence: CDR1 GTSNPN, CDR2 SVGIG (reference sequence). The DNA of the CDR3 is TGTGCCTGGAGTGTCTCCCTGACTAGCGGCTCCTACAATGAGCAGTTCTTC. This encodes CAWSVSLTSGSYNEQFF.

CDR3 amino acids: CASSPQLGFSADTQYF. CDR3 nucleotides: TGTGCCAGCAGCCCTCAGCTGGGCTTCAGTGCAGATACGCAGTATTTT. The chain combines TRBV5-4 with TRBJ2-3; D remains ambiguous. Germline loops: CDR1 SGHNT, CDR2 YYREEE (reference sequence). V was trimmed by 4 bases and J by 4 bases, leaving 19 bases between them. The CDR3 covers 16 residues.

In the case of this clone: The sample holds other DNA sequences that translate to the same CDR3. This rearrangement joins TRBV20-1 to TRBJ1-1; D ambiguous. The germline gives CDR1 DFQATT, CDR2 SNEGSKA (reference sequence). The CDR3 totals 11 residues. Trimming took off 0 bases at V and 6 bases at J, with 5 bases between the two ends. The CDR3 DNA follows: TGCAGTGCTAGAGATCCCCCTGAAGCTTTCTTT. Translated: CSARDPPEAFF.

CDR3 amino acids: CASTQRGANTGELFF. CDR3 nucleotide sequence: TGTGCCAGCACGCAGCGGGGGGCAAACACCGGGGAGCTGTTTTTT. The V gene is TRBV9, the J gene TRBJ2-2, with 9 bases that match TRBD2. V lost 6 bases to trimming and J lost 2 bases; unmatched junction nucleotides: 5. CDR1 SGDLS and CDR2 YYNGEE come from the germline V gene. The CDR3 is made up of 15 amino acids.

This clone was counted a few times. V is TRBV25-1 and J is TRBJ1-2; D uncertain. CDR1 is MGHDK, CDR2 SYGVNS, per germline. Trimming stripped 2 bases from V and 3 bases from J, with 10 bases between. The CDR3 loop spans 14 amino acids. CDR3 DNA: TGTGCCAGCAGTGAAACGGGTAGTCACTATGGCTACACCTTC. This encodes CASSETGSHYGYTF.

CDR3 nucleotide sequence: TGTGCCAGCAGTTCCCCTTCAAGCTCTGGGGCCAACGTCCTGACTTTC. It is translated as CASSSPSSSGANVLTF. V usage is TRBV28 and J usage is TRBJ2-6, with no clear D. From germline, CDR1 is MDHEN and CDR2 SYDVKM. With 4 bases removed from V and 0 bases from J, the gap between germline ends came to 10 bases. The CDR3 sequence is 16 residues long.